This is a list of T cell receptor beta chains from one sample in a study of T cells in Graves' hyperthyroidism and ophthalmopathy. TCRdb called the multiplex PCR reads again in MiXCR, with one record for every CDR3 protein. The sample includes roughly 500,000 distinct CDR3 sequences, about half of them seen just once. The sequencing input was peripheral blood or thyroid tissue (not recorded which). These receptors came from an adult woman with Graves' disease, either hyperthyroidism or ophthalmopathy (not recorded which). Both conserved end residues are part of each CDR3. Fields, in order: clone size, V gene, D gene, J gene, CDR3 DNA, CDR3 protein. The D gene is left open where the match is weak. Some rows have no size entry. The others give once, few or many, or a class for an expanded clone.

many,TRBV5-1,.,TRBJ1-2,TGCGCCAGCAGCGGCCTTACTACGGACTATGGCTACACCTTC,CASSGLTTDYGYTF
many,TRBV19,.,TRBJ1-2,TGTGCCAGTAGTATAGTGGGTTACAACTATGGCTACACCTTC,CASSIVGYNYGYTF
.,TRBV5-1,.,TRBJ2-6,TGCGCCAGCAGCTCCCAGGGCAGGGCCAACGTCCTGACTTTC,CASSSQGRANVLTF
many,TRBV19,.,TRBJ1-1,TGTGCCAGTAGTACGGGGGGCTTGATCTCTGAAGCTTTCTTT,CASSTGGLISEAFF
once,TRBV29-1,.,TRBJ2-6,TGCAGCGTACGAGATTCCTCTGGGGCCAACGTCCTGACTTTC,CSVRDSSGANVLTF
many,TRBV20-1,TRBD1,TRBJ1-6,TGCAGTGCTAGACGGTTTCTTGGGTCAGGGGGATTTGGTACCTATAATTCACCCCTCCACTTT,CSARRFLGSGGFGTYNSPLHF
.,TRBV20-1,TRBD2,TRBJ2-5,TGCAGTGCTCATGGGGGAGGGACTAGCGGGATGAGGACCCAGTACTTC,CSAHGGGTSGMRTQYF
.,TRBV7-2,TRBD2,TRBJ2-5,TGTGCCAGCAGCTCGACTAGCAGGTACCAAGAGACCCAGTACTTC,CASSSTSRYQETQYF
many,TRBV25-1,.,TRBJ1-2,TGTGCCAGCAGTGAGGACGGGGTTTACTATGGCTACACCTTC,CASSEDGVYYGYTF
many,TRBV7-9,.,TRBJ1-1,TGTGCCAGCAGCTTCAGTATCACGGGGGCTTTCTTT,CASSFSITGAFF
many,TRBV20-1,.,TRBJ1-1,TGCAGTGCTATACCAGGAGGGATGAACACTGAAGCTTTCTTT,CSAIPGGMNTEAFF
.,TRBV19,.,TRBJ2-5,TGTGCCAGTAGTATAGGCCCTAGTCATAAGGAGACCCAGTACTTC,CASSIGPSHKETQYF
once,TRBV7-9,.,TRBJ1-1,TGTGCCAGCAGCCGATCAACAACTGAAGCTTTCTTT,CASSRSTTEAFF
.,TRBV4-3,TRBD1,TRBJ1-1,TGCGCCAGCAGCCAAGCACAGGGGGCAATGAACACTGAAGCTTTCTTT,CASSQAQGAMNTEAFF
.,TRBV20-1,TRBD1,TRBJ1-2,TGCAGTGCGACAGGGTATGGCTACACCTTC,CSATGYGYTF
.,TRBV4-1,.,TRBJ1-5,TGCGCCAGCAGCCAACACTCAGGGACCCGCGGGCAGCCCCAGCATTTT,CASSQHSGTRGQPQHF
few,TRBV30,.,TRBJ1-3,TGTGCCTGGGCTCCCCGTGGCTCTGGAAACACCATATATTTT,CAWAPRGSGNTIYF
.,TRBV7-8,TRBD2,TRBJ2-5,TGTGCCAGCAGCTTAGCTGGAGCGGGAGCCTCGTGGCAAGAGACCCAGTACTTC,CASSLAGAGASWQETQYF
.,TRBV7-9,.,TRBJ2-7,TGCGCCAGCAGCATCCGACAGCACTCCTACGAGCAGTACTTC,CASSIRQHSYEQYF
many,TRBV5-1,.,TRBJ1-1,TGCGCCAGCAGCTTGGTTCCGGAGACAGGCACTGAAGCTTTCTTT,CASSLVPETGTEAFF
many,TRBV4-1,.,TRBJ1-2,TGCGCCAGCAGCCCCCAGGGGAGGCATGGCTACACCTTC,CASSPQGRHGYTF
many,TRBV12-3/TRBV12-4,.,TRBJ2-6,TGTGCCAGCATGTCTAGTCCTGGGGCCAACGTCCTGACTTTC,CASMSSPGANVLTF
.,TRBV5-6,.,TRBJ2-5,TGTGCCAGCAGCTTTACCCACGAGCAGCCCCAGTACTTC,CASSFTHEQPQYF